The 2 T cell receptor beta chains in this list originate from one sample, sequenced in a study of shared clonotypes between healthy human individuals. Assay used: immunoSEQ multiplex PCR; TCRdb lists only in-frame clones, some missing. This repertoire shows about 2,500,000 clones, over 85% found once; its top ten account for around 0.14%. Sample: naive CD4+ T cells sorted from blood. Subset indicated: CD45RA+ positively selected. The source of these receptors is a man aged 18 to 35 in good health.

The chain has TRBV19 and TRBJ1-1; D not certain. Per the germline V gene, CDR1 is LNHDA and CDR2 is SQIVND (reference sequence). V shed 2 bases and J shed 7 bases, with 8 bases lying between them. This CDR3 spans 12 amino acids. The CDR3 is CASSIRGIEAFF. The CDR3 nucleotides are TGTGCCAGTAGTATAAGAGGGATTGAAGCTTTCTTT.

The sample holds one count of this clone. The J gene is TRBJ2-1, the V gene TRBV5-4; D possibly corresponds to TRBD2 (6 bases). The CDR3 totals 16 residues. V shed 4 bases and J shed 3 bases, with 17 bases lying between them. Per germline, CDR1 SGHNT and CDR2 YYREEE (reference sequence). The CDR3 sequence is CASSTGTGAIYNEQFF. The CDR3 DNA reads TGTGCCAGCAGCACCGGGACTGGGGCAATCTACAATGAGCAGTTCTTC.